Listed below are T cell receptor beta chains from one sample, sequenced in a study of human CD4 T cells and Enterobacteriaceae. Measured with immunoSEQ multiplex PCR; TCRdb has only the in-frame clones, and not every one. Of about 29,000 clones in the sample, just under 85% were seen once. Specimen: memory CD4+ T cells from blood. The receptors were sampled from a human donor in good health. CDR3s leave out the opening cysteine and the closing phenylalanine or tryptophan. D genes are given only for firm matches.

>TRBV9|TRBD1|TRBJ1-1
ASSVGSGQGVGTEAF
>TRBV27|TRBD1|TRBJ1-5
ASSSSGQANQPQH
>TRBV11-2|TRBD1|TRBJ2-1
ASSLVRDRSNEQF
>TRBV9|-|TRBJ1-1
ASSAGDGNTEAF
>TRBV29-1|TRBD1|TRBJ1-5
SVGQGDQPQH
>TRBV18|TRBD1|TRBJ1-2
ASSPSGGDYGYT
>TRBV5-1|TRBD2|TRBJ2-7
ASGLPGLATYEQY
>TRBV10-1|-|TRBJ2-1
ASTRNSGDEQF
>TRBV6-1|TRBD2|TRBJ2-3
ASSGWTSGSPDTQY
>TRBV5-1|TRBD1|TRBJ2-7
ASSRTGTGLPYEQY
>TRBV6-1|-|TRBJ2-7
ASSEALPRSSYEQY
>TRBV27|-|TRBJ2-5
ASSRRAQETQY
>TRBV7-2|-|TRBJ1-2
ASSLETVRGYT
>TRBV5-1|TRBD1|TRBJ2-1
ASSSPGTGKVHEQF
>TRBV5-1|-|TRBJ2-2
ASSPRDTHPAGELF
>TRBV6-5|-|TRBJ2-7
ASSAGGGQPY
>TRBV28|-|TRBJ2-3
ASSLEQGPDTQY
>TRBV7-3|-|TRBJ2-3
ASSALGSTDTQY
>TRBV5-6|-|TRBJ2-1
ASSLRQVGSEQF
>TRBV29-1|-|TRBJ2-1
SVEDGYNEQF
>TRBV18|-|TRBJ2-3
ASSPGLRTDTQY
>TRBV4-2|TRBD1|TRBJ2-7
ASSRRQGADYEQY
>TRBV29-1|TRBD1|TRBJ1-2
SVVATGTGGGYT